The 13 T cell receptor beta chains reported below all come from one sample, sequenced in a study of T-cell memory formation after mild COVID-19 (dated by TCRdb to about 2021). Library preparation was by 5' RACE. The instrument was an Illumina NovaSeq 6000. Using fastp at Q25 and MiXCR, TCRdb reprocessed the public reads and kept productive beta chains. Every CDR3 protein is listed once, alongside the most common genes and DNA of its rows. The sample contains roughly 510,000 distinct CDR3 sequences, 17% of them found a single time. Of the sample, 8.1% falls within the top ten clones. Specimen: PBMCs or a T cell subset sorted from them (not recorded which). These receptors all stem from an adult woman who had mild COVID-19 (a few samples of this study predate the infection). The sample titles of this study are shuffled in the database, so cell type and time point are left out; the donor was told from shared clones.

This clonotype was counted many times. In DNA form, the CDR3 reads TGTGCCACCAGTGATTTAGACAGAAACAATGAGCAGTTCTTC. Translating gives CATSDLDRNNEQFF. The gene calls are TRBV24-1 and TRBJ2-1, with D possibly being TRBD1 (5 bases). From germline, CDR1 is KGHDR and CDR2 SFDVKD. The CDR3 spans 14 residues. V was clipped by 1 base and J by 5 bases, with 8 bases between them.

The chain combines TRBV7-2 with TRBJ1-1; D is uncertain. CDR3 length: 14 amino acids. The V end lost 1 base, the J end lost 6 bases, and 12 bases lay between the germline ends. Germline values: CDR1 SGHTA, CDR2 FQGNSA. CDR3 nucleotide sequence: TGTGCCAGCAGCTTAGACTTGGGGAGCGCTGAAGCTTTCTTT. Amino acid sequence: CASSLDLGSAEAFF.

The chain uses TRBV5-1 and TRBJ1-2; no firm D call. The length of the CDR3 is 14 residues. Germline-derived CDR1 and CDR2 are SGHRS and YFSETQ. Trimming pared 0 bases from V and 1 base from J, leaving 7 bases between. The CDR3: CASSLDGSNYGYTF. The CDR3, as DNA: TGCGCCAGCAGCTTGGACGGGAGTAACTATGGCTACACCTTC.

CDR3 in DNA: TGTGCCAGCAGCTTAAAAGCGGCCCCCAACTATTTTATGGAGCTGTTTTTT. As protein: CASSLKAAPNYFMELFF. The rearrangement links TRBV13 to TRBJ2-2, with a possible D match to TRBD2 (5 bases). The CDR3 extends over 17 amino acids. Germline CDR1 is PRHDT and CDR2 is FYEKMQ (reference sequence). The V end was cut by 2 bases, the J end by 10 bases, with 23 bases between. Complete variable domain (other parts from reference TRBV13 and TRBJ2-2): AAGVIQSPRHLIKEKRETATLKCYPIPRHDTVYWYQQGPGQDPQFLISFYEKMQSDKGSIPDRFSAQQFSDYHSELNMSSLELGDSALYFCASSLKAAPNYFMELFFGEGSRLTVL.

This clonotype was detected a few times. This chain connects TRBV5-4 to TRBJ2-3; D not certain. V shed 6 bases and J shed 4 bases, with 21 bases lying between them. The CDR3 length is 16 residues. Germline loops: CDR1 SGHNT, CDR2 YYREEE (reference sequence). The CDR3, as DNA: TGTGCCAGCAACCTGGTGGGCCTCCCGGGTGCAGATACGCAGTATTTT. Amino acids: CASNLVGLPGADTQYF.

V gene TRBV20-1 combines with J gene TRBJ2-1; either TRBD1 or TRBD2 may fit D (6 bases each). V was pared by 3 bases and J by 3 bases, with 12 bases between. Germline loops: CDR1 DFQATT, CDR2 SNEGSKA (reference sequence). The length of the CDR3 is 14 residues. In DNA, the CDR3 is TGCAGTGCTAGCAGGGGAGGCGTCTACAATGAGCAGTTCTTC. Translation: CSASRGGVYNEQFF.

The rearrangement uses TRBV27 and TRBJ2-7, with 12 bases identical to TRBD2. This CDR3 is 17 amino acids long. The germline V gene has CDR1 MNHEY and CDR2 SMNVEV (reference sequence). The V segment lost 6 bases and the J segment 4 bases; nucleotides outside the gene matches: 13. CDR3 nucleotide sequence: TGTGCCAGCAGCCCCGGGCGGGTACTAGCGGGGGGATACGAGCAGTACTTC. Translated, it gives CASSPGRVLAGGYEQYF.

The V call is TRBV6-5, the J call TRBJ1-2, with 9 positions matching TRBD1. With 2 bases clipped from V and 4 bases from J, the junction kept 5 bases outside the gene matches. The CDR3 is 15 amino acids. Germline loops: CDR1 MNHEY, CDR2 SVGAGI. The CDR3 here is CASSYRGQGFYGYTF. In DNA form, the CDR3 reads TGTGCCAGCAGTTACAGAGGACAGGGGTTCTATGGCTACACCTTC.

The rearrangement joins TRBV5-1 to TRBJ2-5; the match to TRBD1 covers 7 bases. CDR1 and CDR2 from the germline V gene are SGHRS and YFSETQ. V lost 1 base, J lost 7 bases, and 7 bases stayed unmatched. The CDR3 spans 14 residues. CDR3 nucleotide sequence: TGCGCCAGCAGCTTGAGCTCCAGGACAGGGACCCAGTACTTC. Residues: CASSLSSRTGTQYF.

This clonotype was found a few times. The V and J genes are TRBV7-2 and TRBJ2-1; 7 bases line up with TRBD1. Germline CDR1 and CDR2: SGHTA and FQGNSA. The CDR3 has 15 amino acids. The junction had 10 bases not matched to a gene; V was cut back by 4 bases and J by 7 bases. For the CDR3, the DNA is TGTGCCAGCAGCTCGGCCGGGACAGCCTCTAATGAGCAGTTCTTC. Amino acids: CASSSAGTASNEQFF.

The chain employs TRBV7-2 and TRBJ1-2; D unclear. CDR1 and CDR2 from the germline V gene are SGHTA and FQGNSA. V was trimmed by 2 bases and J by 2 bases, leaving 12 bases between them. This CDR3 spans 15 amino acids. The CDR3 spells CASSLQSVTNYGYTF. The CDR3 DNA reads TGTGCCAGCAGCTTACAATCAGTGACCAACTATGGCTACACCTTC.

The chain has TRBV14 and TRBJ2-7; 8 positions agree with TRBD1. Germline V lookup: CDR1 SGHDN, CDR2 FVKESK. This CDR3 is 15 amino acids long. J lost 3 bases, V lost 4 bases, and 8 bases had no gene match. CDR3: CASSPYGQGNYEQYF. The CDR3, as DNA: TGTGCCAGCAGCCCGTACGGACAGGGTAACTACGAGCAGTACTTC.

This clonotype was counted only a few times. V usage is TRBV18 and J usage is TRBJ2-7; maybe TRBD2 (5 bases). This CDR3 is 14 amino acids long. CDR1 KGHSH and CDR2 LQKENI come from the germline V gene. V shed 5 bases and J shed 8 bases, with 19 bases lying between them. Written as DNA, the CDR3 is TGTGCCAGCTCAGAGGGAGATCCCCGCGGCAAGCAGTACTTC. This gives the protein CASSEGDPRGKQYF.